The 16 T cell receptor beta chains in this list originate from one sample, sequenced in a study of T cells expressing NK-cell markers. TCRdb reprocessed the 5' RACE reads, with one entry per CDR3 protein and no DNA. This sample lists 200,000 to 300,000 distinct CDR3 sequences; its ten largest clones have 4% to 5%. Sequenced material: blood T cells: a sorted CD56 or NKG2C T cell subset, CD4+ or CD8+ T cells, or bulk PBMC T cells (not recorded which). These receptors all stem from a woman between 18 and 69 years old in good health.

The chain recombines TRBV11-2 with TRBJ1-2. Per germline, CDR1 SGHAT and CDR2 FQNNGV. This CDR3 has 18 residues. The CDR3 spells CASSPLGRSLRANYGYTF.

The chain joins TRBV15 to TRBJ1-2; absent DNA, TCRdb's TRBD1 call cannot be checked. Per the germline V gene, CDR1 is LNHNV and CDR2 is YYDKDF (reference sequence). CDR3 size: 15 residues. The CDR3 spells CATSSPGQGAWGYTF.

The V and J genes are TRBV5-6 and TRBJ1-4; TCRdb returns TRBD1, unconfirmable since there is no DNA. This CDR3 is 15 amino acids long. CDR1 is SGHDT and CDR2 is YYEEEE in the germline V gene. CDR3 sequence: CASSLGTGVREKLFF.

The chain links TRBV20-1 to TRBJ2-7; the D call from TCRdb, TRBD1, cannot be confirmed without DNA. CDR1 and CDR2 (germline): DFQATT, SNEGSKA (reference sequence). The CDR3 runs to 13 residues. The CDR3 protein is CSARVPGGGEQYF.

The rearrangement uses TRBV5-1 and TRBJ2-3; TCRdb's assignment of TRBD2 cannot be checked, as there is no DNA. The CDR3 runs 19 residues. Germline CDR1 SGHRS, CDR2 YFSETQ. The CDR3 is CASSLAGTSGGASTDTQYF.

The V call is TRBV2, the J call TRBJ2-2. The CDR3 is 14 residues long. Germline V gene lookup returns CDR1 SNHLY and CDR2 FYNNEI. The CDR3 region is CASHNFLRSGELFF.

The chain links TRBV7-8 to TRBJ1-5. Germline V CDR1 and CDR2: SGHVS, FQNEAQ. This CDR3 is 15 amino acids long. CDR3 sequence reads: CASSPTEYSNQPQHF.

V and J are TRBV20-1 and TRBJ2-7; checking the TCRdb D call of TRBD2 is not possible without DNA. This CDR3 has 15 amino acids. Per germline, CDR1 DFQATT and CDR2 SNEGSKA (reference sequence). CDR3 protein: CSARDSRAGASEQYF.

The V gene is TRBV7-8, the J gene TRBJ1-5; TCRdb picks TRBD1, but there is no DNA to check that call. The CDR3 runs to 16 residues. The germline gives CDR1 SGHVS, CDR2 FQNEAQ. CDR3 region: CASTIEQGRSNQPQHF.

The J gene is TRBJ2-5, the V gene TRBV7-3; TCRdb designates TRBD1, a call that cannot be tested without DNA. There are 16 residues in the CDR3. Germline CDR1 is SGHTA and CDR2 is FQGTGA. The CDR3: CASSPGTGYYQETQYF.

This chain's CDR3 is CASSRDPARTGELFF. This chain uses TRBV5-5 with TRBJ2-2; TCRdb outputs TRBD1, but without DNA this stays unchecked. The CDR3 covers 15 residues. Germline CDR1 reads SGHKS; CDR2 reads YYEKEE (reference sequence). Using reference TRBV5-5 and TRBJ2-2 for the parts outside the CDR3, the full variable domain is DAGVTQSPTHLIKTRGQQVTLRCSPISGHKSVSWYQQVLGQGPQFIFQYYEKEERGRGNFPDRFSARQFPNYSSELNVNALLLGDSALYLCASSRDPARTGELFFGEGSRLTVL.

The V gene is TRBV20-1, the J gene TRBJ1-6; the TCRdb D gene call, TRBD1, has no DNA to confirm it. Germline V gives CDR1 DFQATT, CDR2 SNEGSKA (reference sequence). This CDR3 has 16 residues. This CDR3 is CSARAFDREWISPLHF.

The V gene is TRBV20-1, the J gene TRBJ2-7; TCRdb reports TRBD1, a call that lacks DNA to check it against. Per the germline V gene, CDR1 is DFQATT and CDR2 is SNEGSKA (reference sequence). CDR3 length equals 11 residues. Here the CDR3 reads CSGSGEYEQYF.

This rearrangement joins TRBV3-1 to TRBJ1-1. The CDR3 is 14 residues long. The V gene's germline CDR1 is LGHDT and CDR2 YNNKEL (reference sequence). CDR3 protein: CASSQGQYFTEAFF.

The rearrangement joins TRBV7-3 to TRBJ2-4; absent DNA, TCRdb's TRBD1 call cannot be checked. This CDR3 contains 16 residues. Germline V gene sequence: CDR1 SGHTA, CDR2 FQGTGA. This CDR3 reads CASSPPSTGAKNIQYF.

The J gene is TRBJ1-1, the V gene TRBV7-9. The CDR3 runs to 16 residues. Germline V gene lookup returns CDR1 SEHNR and CDR2 FQNEAQ (reference sequence). CDR3 protein: CASSPHPARIRTEAFF.